These 8 T cell receptor beta chains came from one sample sequenced in a study of blood T cell repertoires in COVID-19. Here immunoSEQ multiplex PCR was the method, and the copy in TCRdb shows in-frame clones only, minus some. Among around 150,000 clones listed, 60% to 80% were seen once. What was sequenced was peripheral blood. Receptors originate from a woman aged 45 to 65 with active or convalescent COVID-19.

This clone was counted at least ten times. The V gene is TRBV2, the J gene TRBJ1-4; 7 nucleotides agree with TRBD1. V lost 11 bases to trimming and J lost 5 bases; unmatched junction nucleotides: 8. CDR3 size: 13 residues. Germline CDR1 and CDR2: SNHLY and FYNNEI. The CDR3 coding sequence is TGTGCCGGTCGGGACAGCACCAATGAAAAACTGTTTTTT. Amino acids: CAGRDSTNEKLFF.

The chain uses TRBV6-1 and TRBJ1-4, with a tentative D call TRBD1 (6 bases). V was cut by 4 bases and J by 0 bases, with 12 bases left in between. The germline gives CDR1 MNHNS, CDR2 SASEGT. This CDR3 is 16 amino acids long. The CDR3 is CASSGRNRATNEKLFF. CDR3 nucleotides: TGTGCCAGCAGTGGACGAAACAGGGCAACTAATGAAAAACTGTTTTTT.

A single count supports this clone. The chain has TRBV19 and TRBJ1-2, with 8 bases matching TRBD1. Germline V gene data show CDR1 as LNHDA and CDR2 as SQIVND (reference sequence). J gave up 4 bases and V 5 bases, and 3 bases lay outside the gene matches. The CDR3 spans 13 residues. The CDR3 loop is CASSPDRAYGYTF. CDR3 DNA sequence: TGTGCCAGTAGTCCGGACAGGGCCTATGGCTACACCTTC.

This rearrangement joins TRBV19 to TRBJ2-7, with 10 nucleotides matching TRBD2. CDR3 size: 17 residues. V trimming: 3 bases; J trimming: 1 base; junction bases outside the gene matches: 9. Per germline, CDR1 LNHDA and CDR2 SQIVND (reference sequence). DNA of the CDR3: TGTGCCAGTAGTATTCTAGCGGGGGCCTCTACTTCCTACGAGCAGTACTTC. It yields the protein CASSILAGASTSYEQYF. The full variable domain, in which reference TRBV19 and TRBJ2-7 provide the parts outside the CDR3, is DGGITQSPKYLFRKEGQNVTLSCEQNLNHDAMYWYRQDPGQGLRLIYYSQIVNDFQKGDIAEGYSVSREKKESFPLTVTSAQKNPTAFYLCASSILAGASTSYEQYFGPGTRLTVT.

V is TRBV19 and J is TRBJ1-5; the match to TRBD1 covers 7 bases. Germline CDR1 reads LNHDA; CDR2 reads SQIVND (reference sequence). The CDR3 extends over 17 amino acids. The V segment lost 1 base and the J segment 2 bases; nucleotides outside the gene matches: 8. CDR3 bases: TGTGCCAGTAGTATAGGGAGGGGGCAGGGAGGCAATCAGCCCCAGCATTTT. Residues: CASSIGRGQGGNQPQHF.

The CDR3 nucleotides read TGTGCCAGCAGCTTTTCTCTCAGAGGTGGAGCTTTCTTT. This codes for CASSFSLRGGAFF. The chain employs TRBV5-8 and TRBJ1-1; D ambiguous. Trimming cost V 2 bases and J 10 bases, with 15 bases left between them. CDR3 length: 13 amino acids. Germline loops: CDR1 SGHTS, CDR2 YDEGEE. Variable domain in full (rest from reference TRBV5-8 and TRBJ1-1): EAGVTQSPTHLIKTRGQQATLRCSPISGHTSVYWYQQALGLGLQFLLWYDEGEERNRGNFPPRFSGRQFPNYSSELNVNALELEDSALYLCASSFSLRGGAFFGQGTRLTVV.

The chain recombines TRBV5-4 with TRBJ2-7; 7 positions match TRBD1. The germline gives CDR1 SGHNT, CDR2 YYREEE (reference sequence). Trimming removed 3 bases from V and 7 bases from J; junction bases left unmatched: 10. The CDR3 length is 14 residues. This CDR3 reads CASSSTGQAWEQYF. The CDR3 DNA sequence: TGTGCCAGCAGCTCCACCGGACAGGCATGGGAGCAGTACTTC. Supplemented by reference TRBV5-4 and TRBJ2-7, the full variable domain reads ETGVTQSPTHLIKTRGQQVTLRCSSQSGHNTVSWYQQALGQGPQFIFQYYREEENGRGNFPPRFSGLQFPNYSSELNVNALELDDSALYLCASSSTGQAWEQYFGPGTRLTVT.

The V gene is TRBV12-3 or TRBV12-4, the J gene TRBJ2-1; D is uncertain. The CDR3 is 11 amino acids. Trimming left V 3 bases short and J 15 bases short, with 12 bases between. CDR3 sequence reads: CASSFGVNWFF. CDR3 nucleotide sequence: TGTGCCAGCAGTTTTGGAGTAAATTGGTTCTTC.